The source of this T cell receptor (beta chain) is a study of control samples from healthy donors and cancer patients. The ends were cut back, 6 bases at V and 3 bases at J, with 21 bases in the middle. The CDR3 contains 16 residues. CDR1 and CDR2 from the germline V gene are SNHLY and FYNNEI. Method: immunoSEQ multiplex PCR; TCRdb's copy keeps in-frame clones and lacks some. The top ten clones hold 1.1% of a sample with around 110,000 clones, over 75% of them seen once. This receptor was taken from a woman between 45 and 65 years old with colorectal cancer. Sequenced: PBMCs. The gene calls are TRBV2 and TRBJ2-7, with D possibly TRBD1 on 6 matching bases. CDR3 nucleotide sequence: TGTGCCAGCAGGGAAAAGACGCAGGGGACGGGCTACGAGCAGTACTTC. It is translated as CASREKTQGTGYEQYF.